This T cell receptor (beta chain) was captured by sequencing in a study of CD8 T cells in ankylosing spondylitis. The study, taken as a whole, reports: Eight or nine highly homologous variants formed a TCR beta motif that appeared characteristic of ankylosing spondylitis blood. Past studies reported some motif variants in reactive arthritis synovial fluid and blood.

Using its own MiXCR run on the 5' RACE reads, TCRdb lists one record per CDR3 protein. In the table there are around 440,000 distinct CDR3 sequences, approximately 17% of which are singletons. As to this clonotype: Its antigen is not identified.

V was trimmed by 1 base and J by 7 bases, leaving 10 bases between them. The CDR3 loop spans 13 amino acids. CDR1 and CDR2 (germline): SEHNR, FQNEAQ (reference sequence). The gene calls are TRBV7-9 and TRBJ1-2; D remains unclear. Sample: blood, either unsorted or a sorted T cell fraction (not recorded which). The receptor's source is a male donor with ankylosing spondylitis. The CDR3 DNA follows: TGTGCCAGCAGCTTAGAAGGTGCTCGTGGCTACACCTTC. Translating gives CASSLEGARGYTF.